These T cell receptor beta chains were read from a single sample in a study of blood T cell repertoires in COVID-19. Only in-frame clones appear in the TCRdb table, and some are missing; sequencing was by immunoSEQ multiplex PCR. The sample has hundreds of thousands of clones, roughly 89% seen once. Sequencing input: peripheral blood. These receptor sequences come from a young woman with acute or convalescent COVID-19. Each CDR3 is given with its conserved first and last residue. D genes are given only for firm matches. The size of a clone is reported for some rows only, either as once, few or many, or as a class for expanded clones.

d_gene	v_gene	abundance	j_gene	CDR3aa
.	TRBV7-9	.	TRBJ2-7	CANLHLGGVSSYEQYF
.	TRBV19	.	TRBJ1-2	CASSSTVGYTF
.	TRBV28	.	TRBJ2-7	CASSPNNRVEQYF
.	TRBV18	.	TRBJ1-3	CASSPQGSSGNTIYF
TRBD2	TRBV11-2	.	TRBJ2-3	CASSLDRIAGGWEDTQYF
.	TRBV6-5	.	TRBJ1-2	CASNRALNNYGYTF
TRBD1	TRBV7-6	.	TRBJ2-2	CASSLRPGQGSTGELFF
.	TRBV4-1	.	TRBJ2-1	CASSHLIQAHEQFF
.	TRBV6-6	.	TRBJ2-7	CASSARPEAYEQYF
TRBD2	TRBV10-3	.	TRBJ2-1	CAISEPGTSGDNEQFF
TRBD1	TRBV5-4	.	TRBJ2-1	CASSIDRAYNEQFF
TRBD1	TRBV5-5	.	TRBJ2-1	CASSLTGEFSYNEQFF
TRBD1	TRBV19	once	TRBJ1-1	CASYTGGANTEAFF
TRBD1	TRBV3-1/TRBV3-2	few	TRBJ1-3	CASRKQGAHTIYF
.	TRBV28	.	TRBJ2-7	CASSLGHRVRSYEQYF
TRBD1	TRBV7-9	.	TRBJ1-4	CASSGRQGAPRGEKLFF
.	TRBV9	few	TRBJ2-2	CASSESTGELFF
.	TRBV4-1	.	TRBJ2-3	CASSQDTRDNTQYF
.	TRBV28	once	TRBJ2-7	CASSLGDITYEQYF
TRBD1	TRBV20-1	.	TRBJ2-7	CSARDRVF
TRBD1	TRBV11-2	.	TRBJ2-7	CASSSTGNYEQYF
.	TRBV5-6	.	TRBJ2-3	CASSDWKGNTQYF
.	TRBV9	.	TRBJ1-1	CASSVKGDRNTEAFF
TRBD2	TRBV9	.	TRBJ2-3	CASSAGGSTDTQYF
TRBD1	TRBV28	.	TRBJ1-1	CASSPTGGNTEAFF
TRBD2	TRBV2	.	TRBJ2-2	CASQPGLAFTGELFF
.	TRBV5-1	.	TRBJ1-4	CASSLEGRANEKLFF
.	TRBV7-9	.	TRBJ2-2	CASSLSSSAQNTGELFF
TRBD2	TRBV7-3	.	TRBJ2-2	CASSVNRGGHTGELFF
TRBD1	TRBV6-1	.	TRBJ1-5	CASSEFGTGVQPQHF
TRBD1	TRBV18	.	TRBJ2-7	CASSPSQGVGSYEQYF
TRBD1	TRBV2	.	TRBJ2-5	CASSAPGDRVDQETQYF
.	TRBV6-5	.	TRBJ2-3	CASSYLGGDTQYF
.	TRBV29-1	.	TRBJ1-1	CSVKRGNTEAFF
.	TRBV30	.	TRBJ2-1	CAWSVRQGEQFF
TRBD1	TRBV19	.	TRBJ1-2	CASSVITGGLYGYTF
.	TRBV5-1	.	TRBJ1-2	CASSLEGASDYGYTF
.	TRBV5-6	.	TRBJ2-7	CASSLSRASYLYEQYF
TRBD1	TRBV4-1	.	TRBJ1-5	CASSRDRGGNQPQHF
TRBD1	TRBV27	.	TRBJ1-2	CASSLYGQGAAGYGYTF
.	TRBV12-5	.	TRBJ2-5	CASGLTGRLNQETQYF
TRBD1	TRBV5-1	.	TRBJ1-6	CASSTGQAENSPLHF
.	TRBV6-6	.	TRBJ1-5	CASKGGSAGNQPQHF
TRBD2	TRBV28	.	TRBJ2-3	CASTPPGGPSTDTQYF
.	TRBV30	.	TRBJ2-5	CAWSQVGGQETQYF
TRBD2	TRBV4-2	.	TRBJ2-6	CASSQGGEAGANVLTF
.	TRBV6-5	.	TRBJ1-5	CASTRGKGVQPQHF
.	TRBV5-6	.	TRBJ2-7	CASSGGGFEQYF
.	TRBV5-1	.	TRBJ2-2	CASSFGINTGELFF
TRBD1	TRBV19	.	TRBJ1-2	CASMETGGHGYTF
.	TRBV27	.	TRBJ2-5	CASSDFSLGGEETQYF
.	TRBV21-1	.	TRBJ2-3	CASSNLASGGTDTQYF
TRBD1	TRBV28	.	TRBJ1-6	CASSTPGQGARGGNSPLHF
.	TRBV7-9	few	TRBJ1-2	CASRPPDGYTF